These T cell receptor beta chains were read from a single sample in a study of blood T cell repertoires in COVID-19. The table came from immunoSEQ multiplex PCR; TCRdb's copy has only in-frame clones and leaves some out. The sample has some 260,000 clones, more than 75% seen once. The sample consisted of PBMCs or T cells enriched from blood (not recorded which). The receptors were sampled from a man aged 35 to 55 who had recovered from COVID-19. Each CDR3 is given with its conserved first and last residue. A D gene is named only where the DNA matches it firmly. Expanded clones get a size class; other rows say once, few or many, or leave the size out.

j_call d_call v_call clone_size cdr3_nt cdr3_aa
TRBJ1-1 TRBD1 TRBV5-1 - TGCGCCAGCAGCTCCGGGACAGGGGACACTGAAGCTTTCTTT CASSSGTGDTEAFF
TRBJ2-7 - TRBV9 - TGTGCCAGCAGCGGGGGGGAGTCCTACGAGCAGTACTTC CASSGGESYEQYF
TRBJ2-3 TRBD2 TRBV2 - TGTGCCAGCATACCGGGACTAGCAACAGATACGCAGTATTTT CASIPGLATDTQYF
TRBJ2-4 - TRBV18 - TGTGCCAGCTCACCAATGGTAGCCAAGGACATTCAGTACTTC CASSPMVAKDIQYF
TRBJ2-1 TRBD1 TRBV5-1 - TGCGCCAGCAGCTTGGGCCACAGGGGCTACAATGAGCAGTTCTTC CASSLGHRGYNEQFF
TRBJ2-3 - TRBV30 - TGTGCCTGGAGTAGGAGTGCCTCAGCGCAGTATTTT CAWSRSASAQYF
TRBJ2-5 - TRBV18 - TGTGCCAGCTCCACAGGGCGACGGGAGACCCAGTACTTC CASSTGRRETQYF
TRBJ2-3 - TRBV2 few TGTGCCAGCAGTCGACGGACTAGCACAGATACGCAGTATTTT CASSRRTSTDTQYF
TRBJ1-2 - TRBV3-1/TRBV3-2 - TGTGCCAGCACCCTAACTCCCCCGGAGCCACGTGGCTACACCTTC CASTLTPPEPRGYTF
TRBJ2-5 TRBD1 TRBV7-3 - TGTGCCAGCAGCCGGGACAGAGAAGAGACCCAGTACTTC CASSRDREETQYF
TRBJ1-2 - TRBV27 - TGTGCCAGCAGTTTTTCCGGGATCTACGGCTATGGCTACACCTTC CASSFSGIYGYGYTF
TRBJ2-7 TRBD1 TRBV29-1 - TGCAGCGTTGAGGAAGGGACAGGTCGCGAGCAGTACTTC CSVEEGTGREQYF
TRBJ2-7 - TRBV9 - TGTGCCAGCAGCGAGCCCTCCTACGAGCAGTACTTC CASSEPSYEQYF
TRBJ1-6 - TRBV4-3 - TGCGCCAGCAGCCAAGACTCGCGGACCCTCCACTTT CASSQDSRTLHF
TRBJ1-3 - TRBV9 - TGTGCCAGCAGCCAGGGGTACTCTGGAAACACCATATATTTT CASSQGYSGNTIYF
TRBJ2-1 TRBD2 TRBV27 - TGTGCCAGCAGTTTGGGTAGCGGGAGGGCCAATGAGCAGTTCTTC CASSLGSGRANEQFF
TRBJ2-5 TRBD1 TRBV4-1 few TGCGCCAGCAGCCGTGGGACAGGCCAAGAGACCCAGTACTTC CASSRGTGQETQYF
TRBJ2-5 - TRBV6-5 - TGTGCCAGCAGTTACTCGAGCAGCCTCAGGGAGACCCAGTACTTC CASSYSSSLRETQYF